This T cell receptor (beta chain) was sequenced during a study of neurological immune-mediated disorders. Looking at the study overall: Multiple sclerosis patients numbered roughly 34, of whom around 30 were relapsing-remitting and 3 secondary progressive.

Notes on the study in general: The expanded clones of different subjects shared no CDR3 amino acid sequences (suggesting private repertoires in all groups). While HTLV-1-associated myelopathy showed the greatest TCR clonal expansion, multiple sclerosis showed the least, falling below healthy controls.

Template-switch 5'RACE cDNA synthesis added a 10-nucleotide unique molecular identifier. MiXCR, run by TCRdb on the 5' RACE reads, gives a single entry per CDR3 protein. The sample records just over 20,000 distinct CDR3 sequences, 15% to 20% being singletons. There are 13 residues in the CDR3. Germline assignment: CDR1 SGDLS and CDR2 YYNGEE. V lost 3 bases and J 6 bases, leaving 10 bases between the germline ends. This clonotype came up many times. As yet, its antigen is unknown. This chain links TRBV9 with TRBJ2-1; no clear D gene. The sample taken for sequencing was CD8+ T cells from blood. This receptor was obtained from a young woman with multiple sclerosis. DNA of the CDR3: TGTGCCAGCAGCGGAGTAGGTCCCAATGAGCAGTTCTTC. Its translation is CASSGVGPNEQFF.